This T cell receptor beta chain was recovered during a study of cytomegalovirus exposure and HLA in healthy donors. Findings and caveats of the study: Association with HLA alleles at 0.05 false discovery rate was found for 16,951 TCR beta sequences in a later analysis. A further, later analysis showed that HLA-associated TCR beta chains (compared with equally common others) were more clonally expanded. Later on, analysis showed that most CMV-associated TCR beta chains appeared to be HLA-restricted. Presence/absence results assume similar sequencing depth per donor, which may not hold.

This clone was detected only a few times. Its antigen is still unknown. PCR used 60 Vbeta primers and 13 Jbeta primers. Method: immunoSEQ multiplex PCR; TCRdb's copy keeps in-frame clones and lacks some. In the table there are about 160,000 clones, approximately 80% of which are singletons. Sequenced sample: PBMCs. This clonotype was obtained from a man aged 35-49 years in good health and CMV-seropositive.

CDR3 bases: TGTGCCAGCAGCACCGGGACAGACTATGGCTACACCTTC. This codes for CASSTGTDYGYTF. J is TRBJ1-2 and V is TRBV28; 7 bases agree with TRBD1. From germline, CDR1 is MDHEN and CDR2 SYDVKM. Trimming removed 6 bases from V and 3 bases from J; junction bases left unmatched: 4. CDR3 length equals 13 residues.